The 10 T cell receptor beta chains below all came from one sample that was sequenced in a study of cytomegalovirus exposure and HLA in healthy donors. PCR employed 60 Vbeta and 13 Jbeta primers. Some clones are missing from TCRdb's copy, which holds only in-frame ones; the method was immunoSEQ multiplex PCR. The sample includes around 100,000 clones, roughly 66% of them seen just once. The specimen sequenced was PBMCs. These receptors originate from a woman in her twenties or thirties in good health and CMV-seronegative.

The chain uses TRBV5-1 and TRBJ2-2; the match to TRBD1 covers 7 bases. CDR3 size: 14 residues. The ends lost 1 base at V and 5 bases at J; junction bases unmatched: 2. Germline V gives CDR1 SGHRS, CDR2 YFSETQ. The CDR3, as DNA: TGCGCCAGCAGCTTGACAGGGGAAACCGGGGAGCTGTTTTTT. Its protein product is CASSLTGETGELFF.

The chain has TRBV18 and TRBJ2-7; D possibly corresponds to TRBD1 (6 bases). CDR3 size: 16 residues. The germline CDR1 and CDR2 sequences are KGHSH and LQKENI. The ends were cut back, 0 bases at V and 7 bases at J, with 19 bases in the middle. CDR3 DNA sequence: TGTGCCAGCTCACCACCGGGCTCAACAGGGTTTGGGGAGCAGTACTTC. It is translated as CASSPPGSTGFGEQYF.

The chain joins TRBV19 to TRBJ1-1; 7 bases map to TRBD1. CDR3 size: 12 residues. The germline V gene encodes CDR1 LNHDA and CDR2 SQIVND (reference sequence). The V and J ends lost 10 bases and 4 bases, in that order; junction bases with no gene match: 6. The CDR3 DNA is TGTGCCACCGTCCCAGGGGGCACTGAAGCTTTCTTT. The encoded protein is CATVPGGTEAFF.

This chain connects TRBV4-1 to TRBJ2-1, with 10 bases identical to TRBD2. The CDR3 loop spans 18 amino acids. V lost 1 base, J lost 3 bases, and 9 bases stayed unmatched. Germline V gene data show CDR1 as MGHRA and CDR2 as YSYEKL. The DNA of the CDR3 is TGCGCCAGCAGCCAAGGGGCTAGCGGGGGCCCCCTCTACAATGAGCAGTTCTTC. This codes for CASSQGASGGPLYNEQFF.

This rearrangement joins TRBV19 to TRBJ2-7; possible D gene TRBD2, 6 bases. The germline gives CDR1 LNHDA, CDR2 SQIVND (reference sequence). This CDR3 is built from 12 residues. The ends were cut back, 6 bases at V and 3 bases at J, with 9 bases in the middle. CDR3 nucleotide sequence: TGTGCCAGTAGGGGCGGGGACTACGAGCAGTACTTC. This gives the protein CASRGGDYEQYF.

V usage is TRBV28 and J usage is TRBJ1-6; D might be TRBD1 (5 bases). The V end lost 2 bases, the J end lost 9 bases, and 17 bases lay between the germline ends. The CDR3 extends over 16 amino acids. CDR1 is MDHEN and CDR2 is SYDVKM in the germline V gene. The chain's CDR3 is CASSLLQVGGTSPLHF. The CDR3 bases are TGTGCCAGCAGTTTACTTCAAGTGGGGGGTACTTCACCCCTCCACTTT.

This clone was recorded only once. The chain couples TRBV23-1 to TRBJ2-2; TRBD2 matches at 9 bases. TRBV23-1 is an open reading frame whose function is uncertain. This CDR3 has 16 amino acids. The J segment lost 3 bases and the V segment lost 7 bases, leaving 9 bases of the junction unmatched. The CDR3 DNA follows: TGCGCCAGCACAGGCGGGATAGCGGGAGACACCGGGGAGCTGTTTTTT. Its translation: CASTGGIAGDTGELFF.

The V call is TRBV19, the J call TRBJ1-3; D not certain. The CDR3 covers 14 residues. Trimming removed 2 bases from V and 2 bases from J, with 7 bases in between. Germline loops: CDR1 LNHDA, CDR2 SQIVND (reference sequence). CDR3 amino acids: CASSIREPGNTIYF. In DNA, the CDR3 is TGTGCCAGTAGTATACGCGAGCCTGGAAACACCATATATTTT.

This chain links TRBV6-1 with TRBJ1-2; tentatively, D is TRBD1 (6 bases). The CDR3 has 14 residues. The V end was cut by 6 bases, the J end by 5 bases, with 16 bases between. CDR1 is MNHNS and CDR2 is SASEGT in the germline V gene. CDR3 residues: CASSPTGTGYGYTF. CDR3 nucleotide sequence: TGTGCCAGCAGCCCCACAGGGACGGGTTATGGCTACACCTTC.

The V call is TRBV27, the J call TRBJ2-7; 9 nucleotides agree with TRBD1. The length of the CDR3 is 15 residues. Germline trimming cut 2 bases from V and 0 bases from J; bases unmatched to any gene: 2. Looked up from germline, CDR1 is MNHEY and CDR2 is SMNVEV (reference sequence). The DNA of the CDR3 is TGTGCCAGCAGTTTAAGGACAGGGGCCTCCTACGAGCAGTACTTC. This sequence encodes CASSLRTGASYEQYF.